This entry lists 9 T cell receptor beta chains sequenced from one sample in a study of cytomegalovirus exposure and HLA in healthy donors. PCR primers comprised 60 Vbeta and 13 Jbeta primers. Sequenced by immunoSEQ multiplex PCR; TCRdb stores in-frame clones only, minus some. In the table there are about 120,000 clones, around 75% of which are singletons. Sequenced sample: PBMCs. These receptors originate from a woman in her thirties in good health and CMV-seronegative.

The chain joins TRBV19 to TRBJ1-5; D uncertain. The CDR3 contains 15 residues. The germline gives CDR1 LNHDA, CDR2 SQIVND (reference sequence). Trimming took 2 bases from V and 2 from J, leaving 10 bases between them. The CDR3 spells CASSIPRRGNQPQHF. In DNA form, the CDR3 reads TGTGCCAGTAGTATACCCCGGAGGGGCAATCAGCCCCAGCATTTT.

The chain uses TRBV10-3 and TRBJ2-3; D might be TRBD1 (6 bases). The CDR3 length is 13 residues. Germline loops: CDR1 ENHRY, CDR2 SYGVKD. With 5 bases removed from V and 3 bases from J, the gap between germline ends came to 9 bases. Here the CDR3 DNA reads TGTGCCATCAGTCAGGGGATTACAGATACGCAGTATTTT. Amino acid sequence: CAISQGITDTQYF.

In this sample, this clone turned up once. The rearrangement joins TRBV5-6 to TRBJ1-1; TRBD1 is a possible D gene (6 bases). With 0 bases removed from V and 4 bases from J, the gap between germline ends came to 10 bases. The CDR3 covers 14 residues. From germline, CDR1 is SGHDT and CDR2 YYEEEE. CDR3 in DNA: TGTGCCAGCAGCTTGGTATCAGGGGTCACTGAAGCTTTCTTT. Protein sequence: CASSLVSGVTEAFF.

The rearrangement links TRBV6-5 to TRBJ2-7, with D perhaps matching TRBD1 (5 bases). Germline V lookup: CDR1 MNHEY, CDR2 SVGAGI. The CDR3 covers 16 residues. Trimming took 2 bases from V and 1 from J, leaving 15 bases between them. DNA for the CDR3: TGTGCCAGCAGTTACCGCGACAGATTGGGGTCCTACGAGCAGTACTTC. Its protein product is CASSYRDRLGSYEQYF.

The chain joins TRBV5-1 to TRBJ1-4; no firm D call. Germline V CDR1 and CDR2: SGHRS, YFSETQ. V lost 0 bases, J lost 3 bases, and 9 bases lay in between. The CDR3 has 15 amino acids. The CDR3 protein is CASSLAGIANEKLFF. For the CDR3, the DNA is TGCGCCAGCAGCTTGGCGGGGATCGCTAATGAAAAACTGTTTTTT.

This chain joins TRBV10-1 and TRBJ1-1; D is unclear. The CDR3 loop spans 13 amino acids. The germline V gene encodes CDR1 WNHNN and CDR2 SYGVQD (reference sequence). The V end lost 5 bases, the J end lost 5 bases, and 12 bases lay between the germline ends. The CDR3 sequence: CASSRQRGTEAFF. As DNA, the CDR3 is TGCGCCAGCAGTCGCCAGAGAGGGACTGAAGCTTTCTTT.

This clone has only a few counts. CDR3 sequence: CASSYGQDFRNIQYF. Written as DNA, the CDR3 is TGTGCCAGCAGCTACGGACAGGACTTCAGAAACATTCAGTACTTC. The genes are TRBV5-6 and TRBJ2-4, with 7 bases aligning to TRBD1. With 3 bases clipped from V and 6 bases from J, the junction kept 9 bases outside the gene matches. The CDR3 has 15 amino acids. The V gene's germline CDR1 is SGHDT and CDR2 YYEEEE.

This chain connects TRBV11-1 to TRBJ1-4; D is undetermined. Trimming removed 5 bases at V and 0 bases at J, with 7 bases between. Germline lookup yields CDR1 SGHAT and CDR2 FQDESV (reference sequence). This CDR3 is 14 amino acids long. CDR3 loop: CASSPTATNEKLFF. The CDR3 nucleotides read TGTGCCAGCAGCCCTACAGCAACTAATGAAAAACTGTTTTTT.

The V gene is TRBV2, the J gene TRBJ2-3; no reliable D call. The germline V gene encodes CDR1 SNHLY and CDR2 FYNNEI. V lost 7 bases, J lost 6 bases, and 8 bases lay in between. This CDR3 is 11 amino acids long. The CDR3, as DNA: TGTGCCAGCAAGTATGAGGATACGCAGTATTTT. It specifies CASKYEDTQYF. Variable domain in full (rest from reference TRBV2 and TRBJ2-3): EPEVTQTPSHQVTQMGQEVILRCVPISNHLYFYWYRQILGQKVEFLVSFYNNEISEKSEIFDDQFSVERPDGSNFTLKIRSTKLEDSAMYFCASKYEDTQYFGPGTRLTVL.